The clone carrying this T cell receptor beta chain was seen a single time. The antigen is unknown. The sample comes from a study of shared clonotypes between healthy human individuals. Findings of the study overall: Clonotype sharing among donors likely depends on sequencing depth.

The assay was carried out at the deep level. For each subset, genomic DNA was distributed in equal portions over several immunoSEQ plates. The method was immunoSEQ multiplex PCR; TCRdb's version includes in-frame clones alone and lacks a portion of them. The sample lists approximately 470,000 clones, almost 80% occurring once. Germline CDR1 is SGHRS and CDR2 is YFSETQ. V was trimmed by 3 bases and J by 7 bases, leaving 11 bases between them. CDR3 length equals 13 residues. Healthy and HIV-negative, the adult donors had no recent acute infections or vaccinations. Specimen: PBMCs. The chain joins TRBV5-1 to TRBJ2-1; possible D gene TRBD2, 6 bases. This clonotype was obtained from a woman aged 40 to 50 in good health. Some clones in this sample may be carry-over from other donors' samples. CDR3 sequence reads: CASSWGTDNEQFF. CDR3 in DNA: TGCGCCAGCAGCTGGGGGACTGATAATGAGCAGTTCTTC.